The clone carrying this T cell receptor beta chain was observed a handful of times. This specimen belongs to a study of cytotoxic CD8 clonotypes in ibrutinib-treated CLL. V was cut by 4 bases and J by 4 bases, with 9 bases left in between. Germline V lookup: CDR1 SGHNT, CDR2 YYREEE (reference sequence). CDR3 size: 12 residues. The table came from immunoSEQ multiplex PCR; TCRdb's copy has only in-frame clones and leaves some out. The table lists hundreds of thousands of clones, about 80% of them singletons. The sequence was collected from a human donor with chronic lymphocytic leukemia. The chain carries TRBV5-4 and TRBJ2-7; D not certain. The sample consisted of PBMCs, taken before ibrutinib treatment. Here the CDR3 DNA reads TGTGCCAGCAGCACGATTGGGTACGAGCAGTACTTC. Residues: CASSTIGYEQYF.